The 27 T cell receptor beta chains given below trace back to one sample, sequenced in a study of blood T cell repertoires in COVID-19. The table came from immunoSEQ multiplex PCR; TCRdb's copy has only in-frame clones and leaves some out. Here the sample spans approximately 99,000 clones, about four fifths being singletons. Sequencing was performed on peripheral blood. These receptors all come from a woman in her 70s with acute or convalescent COVID-19.

The chain carries TRBV2 and TRBJ2-3; TRBD1 matches at 12 bases. The trim removed 3 bases at V and 5 bases at J, leaving 6 bases unmatched. The germline V gene encodes CDR1 SNHLY and CDR2 FYNNEI. CDR3 length: 16 amino acids. In nucleotides, the CDR3 is TGTGCCAGCAGTGACGTGGGACAGGGGGCAGGAGATACGCAGTATTTT. Encoded protein: CASSDVGQGAGDTQYF.

This clone was seen once. The chain couples TRBV11-2 to TRBJ1-1; D is possibly TRBD1 (6 bases). The CDR3 has 13 amino acids. The germline V gene encodes CDR1 SGHAT and CDR2 FQNNGV. The germline V and J ends were trimmed by 5 bases and 1 base, with 8 bases remaining between them. The DNA for the CDR3 is TGTGCCAGCAGCCACAGGGAGAACACTGAAGCTTTCTTT. It yields the protein CASSHRENTEAFF.

This clone was seen only a few times. The J gene is TRBJ1-2, the V gene TRBV28, with D possibly TRBD1 on 6 matching bases. This CDR3 is built from 13 residues. Trimming took off 4 bases at V and 6 bases at J, with 12 bases between the two ends. Germline V gives CDR1 MDHEN, CDR2 SYDVKM. In nucleotides, the CDR3 is TGTGCCAGCAGTTCACAGGGATCGCATGGCTACACCTTC. Translation: CASSSQGSHGYTF.

The CDR3 DNA reads TGTGCCAGCAGCTTAGACGAAGCCTCTGGAAACACCATATATTTT. As protein: CASSLDEASGNTIYF. The chain combines TRBV7-2 with TRBJ1-3; D not resolved. Germline V gives CDR1 SGHTA, CDR2 FQGNSA. The CDR3 runs 15 residues. V was clipped by 1 base and J by 0 bases, with 7 bases between them.

This rearrangement joins TRBV7-2 to TRBJ2-5, with 8 bases matching TRBD1. After removal of 7 bases from V and 4 bases from J, the junction contained 14 bases not matched to a gene. The germline CDR1 and CDR2 sequences are SGHTA and FQGNSA. The CDR3 is 16 residues long. CDR3 amino acids: CASKVPGRTGRETQYF. In DNA form, the CDR3 reads TGTGCCAGCAAGGTCCCTGGTCGGACAGGGCGAGAGACCCAGTACTTC.

This clone appeared a single time. The chain links TRBV19 to TRBJ2-2; TRBD2 matches at 7 bases. Trimming took 7 bases from V and 3 from J; bases not matched to a gene: 5. This CDR3 region has 14 residues. The germline V gene has CDR1 LNHDA and CDR2 SQIVND (reference sequence). The CDR3 region has the DNA TGTGCCAGTATGGGGGGGTCGGACACCGGGGAGCTGTTTTTT. The encoded protein is CASMGGSDTGELFF.

This clone was picked up a small number of times. The J gene is TRBJ2-5, the V gene TRBV4-2; 13 bases line up with TRBD2. This CDR3 is 17 amino acids long. V shed 3 bases and J 5 bases; nucleotides not matched to a gene: 9. CDR1 and CDR2 (germline): LGHNA, YNFKEQ. CDR3 region: CASSQRGGLAGEETQYF. The DNA for the CDR3 is TGTGCCAGCAGCCAGAGGGGCGGACTAGCGGGAGAGGAGACCCAGTACTTC.

The rearrangement links TRBV28 to TRBJ1-6; D is ambiguous. V was pared by 3 bases and J by 9 bases, with 6 bases between. The CDR3 sequence is 12 residues long. CDR1 and CDR2 from the germline V gene are MDHEN and SYDVKM. CDR3 sequence (DNA): TGTGCCAGCAGTTTCGGTGGTTCACCCCTCCACTTT. Amino acids: CASSFGGSPLHF. The whole variable domain, filled in from reference TRBV28 and TRBJ1-6, reads DVKVTQSSRYLVKRTGEKVFLECVQDMDHENMFWYRQDPGLGLRLIYFSYDVKMKEKGDIPEGYSVSREKKERFSLILESASTNQTSMYLCASSFGGSPLHFGNGTRLTVT.

This clone is labeled as medium-sized. The rearrangement uses TRBV27 and TRBJ1-2; no clear D gene. There are 13 residues in the CDR3. The germline CDR1 and CDR2 sequences are MNHEY and SMNVEV (reference sequence). With 6 bases removed from V and 8 bases from J, the gap between germline ends came to 16 bases. The CDR3 nucleotides are TGTGCCAGCAGCCCCGGGAGCTTCTCGGGCTACACCTTC. Translating gives CASSPGSFSGYTF.

V is TRBV27 and J is TRBJ2-1; 13 positions agree with TRBD2. Germline V lookup: CDR1 MNHEY, CDR2 SMNVEV (reference sequence). After removal of 6 bases from V and 5 bases from J, the junction contained 4 bases not matched to a gene. The length of the CDR3 is 15 residues. The CDR3 region has the DNA TGTGCCAGCAGGCCCGGGACTAGCGGGAACAATGAGCAGTTCTTC. Translating gives CASRPGTSGNNEQFF.

The chain links TRBV11-2 to TRBJ2-1; 15 bases are a match to TRBD2. The CDR3 runs 15 residues. CDR1 SGHAT and CDR2 FQNNGV come from the germline V gene. V trimming: 4 bases; J trimming: 9 bases; junction bases outside the gene matches: 4. CDR3 bases: TGTGCCAGCAGCTCCGGACTAGCGGGAGGGGGTGAGCAGTTCTTC. It is translated as CASSSGLAGGGEQFF.

This clone was counted many times. The chain has TRBV28 and TRBJ1-3; D is perhaps TRBD1 (6 bases). Trimming removed 6 bases at V and 0 bases at J, with 18 bases between. Germline-derived CDR1 and CDR2 are MDHEN and SYDVKM. The CDR3 is made up of 17 amino acids. The CDR3 sequence is CASRDTGGQSSGNTIYF. The CDR3 nucleotides are TGTGCCAGCAGAGATACGGGAGGACAGTCCTCTGGAAACACCATATATTTT.

The chain uses TRBV5-5 and TRBJ1-1, with 7 bases identical to TRBD1. The CDR3 is 18 residues long. The V and J ends lost 0 bases and 1 base, in that order; junction bases with no gene match: 12. CDR1 SGHKS and CDR2 YYEKEE come from the germline V gene (reference sequence). In DNA form, the CDR3 reads TGTGCCAGCAGCTTGGTCGCCGGAGGGGGCGGGCGGAACACTGAAGCTTTCTTT. As protein: CASSLVAGGGGRNTEAFF.

This chain uses TRBV7-9 with TRBJ2-7; D possibly corresponds to TRBD1 (6 bases). The ends were cut back, 5 bases at V and 7 bases at J, with 15 bases in the middle. The CDR3 contains 13 residues. From germline, CDR1 is SEHNR and CDR2 FQNEAQ (reference sequence). In DNA form, the CDR3 reads TGTGCCAGCAGCCCCCGTGGGGGCTGGGAGCAGTACTTC. Translated, it gives CASSPRGGWEQYF.

V gene TRBV3-1 (or the pseudogene TRBV3-2) combines with J gene TRBJ2-5, with D hard to call. V dropped 5 bases and J dropped 5 bases, with 3 bases sitting between them. CDR3 length: 10 amino acids. CDR1 is LGHDT, CDR2 YNNKEL, per germline (reference sequence). CDR3 sequence (DNA): TGTGCCAGCAGCGCGGAGACCCAGTACTTC. This gives the protein CASSAETQYF.

This chain links TRBV15 with TRBJ2-1; 8 bases are shared with TRBD2. From germline, CDR1 is LNHNV and CDR2 YYDKDF (reference sequence). The CDR3 runs to 17 residues. V was clipped by 1 base and J by 6 bases; unmatched bases: 11. Here the CDR3 reads CATSRVPGLGDPNEQFF. The CDR3 nucleotides are TGTGCCACCAGCAGAGTACCGGGACTAGGCGACCCCAATGAGCAGTTCTTC.

The chain is built from TRBV11-3 and TRBJ2-1; TRBD2 matches 13 bases. Germline V gene lookup returns CDR1 SGHNT and CDR2 YENEEA. CDR3 length equals 16 residues. Trimming at V came to 1 base and at J to 4 bases, leaving 1 base not matched to a gene. The CDR3 bases are TGTGCCAGCAGCTTAGGACTAGCGGGGGGTTACAATGAGCAGTTCTTC. It codes for CASSLGLAGGYNEQFF.

J is TRBJ1-2 and V is TRBV2; possible D gene TRBD1, 5 bases. The CDR3 is 15 residues long. Trimming removed 6 bases from V and 8 bases from J, with 22 bases in between. Germline V gene data show CDR1 as SNHLY and CDR2 as FYNNEI. This CDR3 reads CASREMQGAGGGYTF. The CDR3 bases are TGTGCCAGCAGGGAGATGCAGGGTGCCGGGGGGGGCTACACCTTC.

There are a few counts of this clone. V usage is TRBV15 and J usage is TRBJ1-1, with D tentatively TRBD1 (5 bases). Germline V gene lookup returns CDR1 LNHNV and CDR2 YYDKDF (reference sequence). CDR3 length equals 16 residues. V lost 0 bases and J lost 5, with 16 bases in between. Here the CDR3 reads CATSREGLGLGTEAFF. CDR3 nucleotides: TGTGCCACCAGCAGAGAGGGACTGGGGCTAGGGACTGAAGCTTTCTTT.

This rearrangement joins TRBV28 to TRBJ1-4; the match to TRBD1 covers 7 bases. The CDR3 has 13 residues. CDR1 MDHEN and CDR2 SYDVKM come from the germline V gene. After removal of 8 bases from V and 7 bases from J, the junction contained 7 bases not matched to a gene. CDR3 in amino acids: CASFRAGGEKLFF. The CDR3 DNA reads as TGTGCCAGCTTCAGGGCAGGGGGTGAAAAACTGTTTTTT.

This clone occurred once. This sequence joins TRBV15 and TRBJ2-1, with 7 bases that match TRBD2. CDR3 length equals 15 residues. Germline assignment: CDR1 LNHNV and CDR2 YYDKDF (reference sequence). V trimming: 1 base; J trimming: 6 bases; junction bases outside the gene matches: 6. CDR3 amino acids: CATSRVREEGNEQFF. The CDR3 DNA is TGTGCCACCAGCAGAGTTCGGGAGGAGGGCAATGAGCAGTTCTTC.

The rearrangement links TRBV11-2 to TRBJ2-1; weak D call: TRBD1 (5 bases). Trimming took 2 bases from V and 5 from J, leaving 10 bases between them. Germline CDR1 is SGHAT and CDR2 is FQNNGV. There are 14 residues in the CDR3. As DNA, the CDR3 is TGTGCCAGCAGCTTACAGGGCCTGAACAATGAGCAGTTCTTC. As protein: CASSLQGLNNEQFF.

The rearrangement uses TRBV7-8 and TRBJ2-7; weak D call: TRBD1 (5 bases). The CDR3 sequence is 13 residues long. Germline V gene sequence: CDR1 SGHVS, CDR2 FQNEAQ. The CDR3 is CAGSPLAGYEQYV. The CDR3 nucleotides are TGTGCCGGCAGCCCCTTAGCAGGGTACGAGCAGTACGTC.

V usage is TRBV28 and J usage is TRBJ1-3; TRBD1 matches 10 bases. V shed 2 bases, J shed 0 bases, and the junction held 4 bases outside the gene matches. Germline lookup yields CDR1 MDHEN and CDR2 SYDVKM. The CDR3 contains 17 residues. CDR3 loop: CASSLGDRGSSGNTIYF. The CDR3 DNA reads as TGTGCCAGCAGTTTAGGGGACAGGGGAAGCTCTGGAAACACCATATATTTT.

This clone showed up just once. The chain uses TRBV28 and TRBJ1-2; D unclear. The germline V and J ends were trimmed by 9 bases and 6 bases, with 11 bases remaining between them. Per the germline V gene, CDR1 is MDHEN and CDR2 is SYDVKM. CDR3 length: 11 residues. CDR3 sequence (DNA): TGTGCCAGTAGAGGGAGGCATGGCTACACCTTC. It translates to CASRGRHGYTF.

This chain links TRBV4-1 with TRBJ2-3; 8 bases align to TRBD1. The CDR3 covers 15 residues. In germline, CDR1 is MGHRA, CDR2 YSYEKL. The junction had 5 bases not matched to a gene; V was cut back by 6 bases and J by 0 bases. CDR3 loop: CASSRDRTSTDTQYF. For the CDR3, the DNA is TGCGCCAGCAGTCGGGACAGGACTAGCACAGATACGCAGTATTTT.

This clone was seen more than once but under ten times. The rearrangement joins TRBV2 to TRBJ1-2; 7 bases match TRBD1. V trimming: 6 bases; J trimming: 3 bases; junction bases outside the gene matches: 7. This CDR3 comprises 14 residues. Germline V gene sequence: CDR1 SNHLY, CDR2 FYNNEI. The CDR3 DNA is TGTGCCAGCAGACGGACAGGCTTACACTATGGCTACACCTTC. Protein product: CASRRTGLHYGYTF. Using reference TRBV2 and TRBJ1-2 for the parts outside the CDR3, the full variable domain is EPEVTQTPSHQVTQMGQEVILRCVPISNHLYFYWYRQILGQKVEFLVSFYNNEISEKSEIFDDQFSVERPDGSNFTLKIRSTKLEDSAMYFCASRRTGLHYGYTFGSGTRLTVV.